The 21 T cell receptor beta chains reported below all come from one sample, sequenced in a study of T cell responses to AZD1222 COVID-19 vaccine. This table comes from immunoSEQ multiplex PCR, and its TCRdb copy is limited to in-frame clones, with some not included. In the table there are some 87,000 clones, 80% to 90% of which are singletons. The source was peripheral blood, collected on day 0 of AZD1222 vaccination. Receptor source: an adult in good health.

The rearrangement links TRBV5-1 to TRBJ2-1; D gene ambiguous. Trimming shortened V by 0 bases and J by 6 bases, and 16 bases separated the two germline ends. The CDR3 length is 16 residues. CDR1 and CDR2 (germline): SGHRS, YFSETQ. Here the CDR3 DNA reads TGCGCCAGCAGCTTGGAACAACCGGGTTTCAGCAATGAGCAGTTCTTC. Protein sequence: CASSLEQPGFSNEQFF.

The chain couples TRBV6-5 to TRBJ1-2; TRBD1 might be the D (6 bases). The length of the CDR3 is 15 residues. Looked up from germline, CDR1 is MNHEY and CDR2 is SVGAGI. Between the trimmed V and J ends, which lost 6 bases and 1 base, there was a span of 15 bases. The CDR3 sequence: CASRPRGTSNYGYTF. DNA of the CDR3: TGTGCCAGCAGACCCCGGGGGACAAGTAACTATGGCTACACCTTC.

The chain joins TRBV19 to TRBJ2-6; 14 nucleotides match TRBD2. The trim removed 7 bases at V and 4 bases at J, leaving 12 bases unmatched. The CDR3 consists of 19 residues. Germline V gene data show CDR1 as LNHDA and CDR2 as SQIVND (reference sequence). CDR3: CASIPRRTSGRPGANVLTF. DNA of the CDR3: TGTGCCAGTATCCCTCGGCGGACTAGCGGGAGGCCCGGGGCCAACGTCCTGACTTTC.

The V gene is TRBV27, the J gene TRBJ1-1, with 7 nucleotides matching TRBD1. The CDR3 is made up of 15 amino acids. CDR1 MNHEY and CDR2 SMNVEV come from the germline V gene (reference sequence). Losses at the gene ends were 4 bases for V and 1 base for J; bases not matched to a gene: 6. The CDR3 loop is CASSSLGTANTEAFF. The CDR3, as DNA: TGTGCCAGCAGTTCCCTCGGGACAGCGAACACTGAAGCTTTCTTT.

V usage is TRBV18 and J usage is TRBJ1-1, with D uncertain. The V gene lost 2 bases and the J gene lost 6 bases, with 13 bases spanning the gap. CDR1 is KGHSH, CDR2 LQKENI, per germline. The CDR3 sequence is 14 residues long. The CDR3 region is CASSPYSSPSEAFF. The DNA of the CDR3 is TGTGCCAGCTCACCATATAGCAGCCCTTCTGAAGCTTTCTTT.

The CDR3 is CSVVSPDYTEAFF. DNA of the CDR3: TGCAGCGTTGTCAGCCCGGACTACACTGAAGCTTTCTTT. The chain is built from TRBV29-1 and TRBJ1-1; D ambiguous. The length of the CDR3 is 13 residues. The germline CDR1 and CDR2 sequences are SQVTM and ANQGSEA. Between the trimmed V and J ends, which lost 4 bases and 3 bases, there was a span of 12 bases.

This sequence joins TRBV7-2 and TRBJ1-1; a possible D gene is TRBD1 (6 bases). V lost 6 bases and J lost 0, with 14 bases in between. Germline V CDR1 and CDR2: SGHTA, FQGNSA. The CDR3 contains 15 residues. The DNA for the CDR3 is TGTGCCAGCAGGGGGGGGACATCCTTGAACACTGAAGCTTTCTTT. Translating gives CASRGGTSLNTEAFF.

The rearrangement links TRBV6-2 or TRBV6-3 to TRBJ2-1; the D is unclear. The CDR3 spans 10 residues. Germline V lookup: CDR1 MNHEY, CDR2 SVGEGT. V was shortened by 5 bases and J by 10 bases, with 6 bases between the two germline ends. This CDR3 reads CASSGLEQFF. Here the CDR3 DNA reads TGTGCCAGCAGTGGCCTCGAGCAGTTCTTC.

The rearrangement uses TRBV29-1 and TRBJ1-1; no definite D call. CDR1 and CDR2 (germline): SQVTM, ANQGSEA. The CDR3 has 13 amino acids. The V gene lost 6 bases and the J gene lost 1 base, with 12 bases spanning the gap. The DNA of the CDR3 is TGCAGCGTGCGCCTAGGAGCGAACACTGAAGCTTTCTTT. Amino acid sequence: CSVRLGANTEAFF.

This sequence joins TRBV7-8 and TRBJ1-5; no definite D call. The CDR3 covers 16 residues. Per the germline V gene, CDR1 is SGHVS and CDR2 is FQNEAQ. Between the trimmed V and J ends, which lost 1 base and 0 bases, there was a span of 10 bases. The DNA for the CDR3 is TGTGCCAGCAGCTTAGATAGAGGATATAGCAATCAGCCCCAGCATTTT. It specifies CASSLDRGYSNQPQHF.

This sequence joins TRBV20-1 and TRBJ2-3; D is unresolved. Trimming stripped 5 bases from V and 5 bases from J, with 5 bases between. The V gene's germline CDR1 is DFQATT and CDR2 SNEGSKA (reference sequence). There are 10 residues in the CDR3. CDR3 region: CSAARDTQYF. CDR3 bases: TGCAGTGCTGCCAGAGATACGCAGTATTTT.

The CDR3, as DNA: TGCGCCAGCAGCTTGGCTAGCGGGAGCAATGAGCAGTTCTTC. Protein: CASSLASGSNEQFF. This chain uses TRBV5-1 with TRBJ2-1, with 10 bases that match TRBD2. The length of the CDR3 is 14 residues. Germline V lookup: CDR1 SGHRS, CDR2 YFSETQ. Trimming at V came to 0 bases and at J to 6 bases, leaving 0 bases not matched to a gene. Full variable domain (missing parts from reference TRBV5-1 and TRBJ2-1): KAGVTQTPRYLIKTRGQQVTLSCSPISGHRSVSWYQQTPGQGLQFLFEYFSETQRNKGNFPGRFSGRQFSNSRSEMNVSTLELGDSALYLCASSLASGSNEQFFGPGTRLTVL.

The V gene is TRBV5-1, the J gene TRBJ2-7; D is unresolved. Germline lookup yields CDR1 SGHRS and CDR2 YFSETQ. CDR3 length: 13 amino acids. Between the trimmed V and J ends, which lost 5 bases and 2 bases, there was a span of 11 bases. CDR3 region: CASSLDTPYEQYF. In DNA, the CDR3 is TGCGCCAGCAGTCTCGACACCCCCTACGAGCAGTACTTC.

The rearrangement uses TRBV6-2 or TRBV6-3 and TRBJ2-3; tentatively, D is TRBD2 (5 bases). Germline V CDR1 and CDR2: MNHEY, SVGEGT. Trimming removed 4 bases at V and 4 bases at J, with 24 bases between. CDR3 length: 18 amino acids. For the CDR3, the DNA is TGTGCCAGCAGTTTTACCCCCGGGCGGGCCCACGACCCAGATACGCAGTATTTT. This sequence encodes CASSFTPGRAHDPDTQYF.

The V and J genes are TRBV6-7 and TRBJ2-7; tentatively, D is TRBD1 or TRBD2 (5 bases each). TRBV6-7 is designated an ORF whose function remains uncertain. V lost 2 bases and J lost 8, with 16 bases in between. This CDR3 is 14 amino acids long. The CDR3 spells CASSYPHRGDQQYF. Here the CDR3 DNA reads TGTGCCAGCAGTTACCCTCACCGAGGGGATCAGCAGTACTTC.

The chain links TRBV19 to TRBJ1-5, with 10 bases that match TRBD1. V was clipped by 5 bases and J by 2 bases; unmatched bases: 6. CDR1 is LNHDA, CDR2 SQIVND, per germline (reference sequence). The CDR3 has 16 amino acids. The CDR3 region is CASSPDRGLGNQPQHF. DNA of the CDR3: TGTGCCAGTAGTCCTGACAGGGGGCTTGGCAATCAGCCCCAGCATTTT.

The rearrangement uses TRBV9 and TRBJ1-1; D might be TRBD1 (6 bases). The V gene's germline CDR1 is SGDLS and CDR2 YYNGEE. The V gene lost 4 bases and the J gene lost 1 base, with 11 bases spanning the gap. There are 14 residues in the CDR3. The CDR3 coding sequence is TGTGCCAGCAGCCCGGGACAAACGAACACTGAAGCTTTCTTT. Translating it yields CASSPGQTNTEAFF. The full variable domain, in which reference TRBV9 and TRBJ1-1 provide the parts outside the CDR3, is DSGVTQTPKHLITATGQRVTLRCSPRSGDLSVYWYQQSLDQGLQFLIQYYNGEERAKGNILERFSAQQFPDLHSELNLSSLELGDSALYFCASSPGQTNTEAFFGQGTRLTVV.

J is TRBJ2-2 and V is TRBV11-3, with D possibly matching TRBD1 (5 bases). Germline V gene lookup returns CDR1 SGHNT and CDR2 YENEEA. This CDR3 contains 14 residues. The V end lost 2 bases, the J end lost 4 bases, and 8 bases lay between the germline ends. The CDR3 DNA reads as TGTGCCAGCAGCTTAATAGGGGCCACCGGGGAGCTGTTTTTT. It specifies CASSLIGATGELFF.

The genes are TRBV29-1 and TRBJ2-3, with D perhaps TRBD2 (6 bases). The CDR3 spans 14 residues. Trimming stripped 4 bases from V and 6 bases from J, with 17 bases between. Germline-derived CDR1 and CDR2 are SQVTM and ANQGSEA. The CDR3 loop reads CSVGGTHQHDTQYF. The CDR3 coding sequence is TGCAGCGTTGGGGGGACTCACCAGCATGATACGCAGTATTTT.

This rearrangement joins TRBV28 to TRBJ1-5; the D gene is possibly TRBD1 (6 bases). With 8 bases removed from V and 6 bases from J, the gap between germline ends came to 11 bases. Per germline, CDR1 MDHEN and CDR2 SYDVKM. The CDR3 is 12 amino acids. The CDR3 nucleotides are TGTGCCAGCGAAACAGGGCGTCAGCCCCAGCATTTT. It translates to CASETGRQPQHF.

The CDR3 bases are TGTGCCAGCAGCTTATGGTCGGGAGAGTCGAATGAGCAGTTCTTC. This translates into CASSLWSGESNEQFF. The V gene is TRBV7-2, the J gene TRBJ2-1, with D perhaps matching TRBD2 (6 bases). CDR1 is SGHTA, CDR2 FQGNSA, per germline. This CDR3 is built from 15 residues. Trimming shortened V by 2 bases and J by 7 bases, and 15 bases separated the two germline ends.